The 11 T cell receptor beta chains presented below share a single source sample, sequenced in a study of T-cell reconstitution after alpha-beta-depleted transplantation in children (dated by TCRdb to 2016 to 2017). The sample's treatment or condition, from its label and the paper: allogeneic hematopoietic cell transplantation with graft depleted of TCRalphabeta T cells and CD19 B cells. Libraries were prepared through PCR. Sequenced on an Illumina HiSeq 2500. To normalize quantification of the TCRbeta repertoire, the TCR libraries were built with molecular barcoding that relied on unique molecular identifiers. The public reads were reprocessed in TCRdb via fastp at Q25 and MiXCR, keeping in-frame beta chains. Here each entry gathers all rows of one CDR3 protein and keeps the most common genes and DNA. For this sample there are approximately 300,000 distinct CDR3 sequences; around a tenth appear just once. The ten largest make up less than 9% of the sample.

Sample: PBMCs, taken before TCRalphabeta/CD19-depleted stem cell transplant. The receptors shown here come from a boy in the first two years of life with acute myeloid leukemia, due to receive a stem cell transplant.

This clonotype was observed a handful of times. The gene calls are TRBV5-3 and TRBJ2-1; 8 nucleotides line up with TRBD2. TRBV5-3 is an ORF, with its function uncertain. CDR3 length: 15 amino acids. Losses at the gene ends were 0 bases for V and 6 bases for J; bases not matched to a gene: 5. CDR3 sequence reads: CARSLGTSFPNEQFF. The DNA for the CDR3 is TGTGCCAGAAGCTTGGGGACTAGCTTCCCCAATGAGCAGTTCTTC.

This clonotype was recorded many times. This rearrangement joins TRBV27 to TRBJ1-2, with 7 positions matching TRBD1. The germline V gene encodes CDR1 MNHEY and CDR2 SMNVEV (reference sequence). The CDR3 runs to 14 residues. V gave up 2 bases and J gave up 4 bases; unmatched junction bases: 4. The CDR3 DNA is TGTGCCAGCAGTTTAAGGACAGGCTTCTATGGCTACACCTTC. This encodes CASSLRTGFYGYTF.

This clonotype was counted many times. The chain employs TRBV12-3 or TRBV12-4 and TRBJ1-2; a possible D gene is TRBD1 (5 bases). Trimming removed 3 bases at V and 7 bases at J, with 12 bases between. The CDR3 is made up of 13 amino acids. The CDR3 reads CASSFGGKGGYTF. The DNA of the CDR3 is TGTGCCAGCAGTTTTGGGGGAAAGGGTGGCTACACCTTC.

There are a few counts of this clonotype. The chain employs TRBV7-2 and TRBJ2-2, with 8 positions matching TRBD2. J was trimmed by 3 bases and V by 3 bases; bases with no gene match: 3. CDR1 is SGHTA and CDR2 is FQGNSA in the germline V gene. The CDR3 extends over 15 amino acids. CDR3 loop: CASSFNGGDTGELFF. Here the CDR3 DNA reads TGTGCCAGCAGCTTCAACGGGGGGGACACCGGGGAGCTGTTTTTT.

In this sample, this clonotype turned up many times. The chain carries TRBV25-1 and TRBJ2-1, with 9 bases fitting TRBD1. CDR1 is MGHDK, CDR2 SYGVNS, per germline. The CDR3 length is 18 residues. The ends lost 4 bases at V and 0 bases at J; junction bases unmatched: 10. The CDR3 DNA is TGTGCCAGCAGTGGATCAGGACAGGGGTCGAGCTCCTACAATGAGCAGTTCTTC. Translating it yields CASSGSGQGSSSYNEQFF. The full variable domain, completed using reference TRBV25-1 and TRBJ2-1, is EADIYQTPRYLVIGTGKKITLECSQTMGHDKMYWYQQDPGMELHLIHYSYGVNSTEKGDLSSESTVSRIRTEHFPLTLESARPSHTSQYLCASSGSGQGSSSYNEQFFGPGTRLTVL.

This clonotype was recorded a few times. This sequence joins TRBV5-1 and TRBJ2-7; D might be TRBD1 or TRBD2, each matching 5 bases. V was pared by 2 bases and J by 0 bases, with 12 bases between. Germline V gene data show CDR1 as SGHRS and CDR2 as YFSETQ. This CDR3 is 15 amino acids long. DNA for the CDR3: TGCGCCAGCAGCTTATGGGACGGCACCTCCTACGAGCAGTACTTC. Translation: CASSLWDGTSYEQYF.

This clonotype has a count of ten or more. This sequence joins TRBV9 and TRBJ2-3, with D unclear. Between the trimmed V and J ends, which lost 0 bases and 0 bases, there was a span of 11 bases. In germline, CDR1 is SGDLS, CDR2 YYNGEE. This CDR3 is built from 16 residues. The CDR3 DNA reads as TGTGCCAGCAGCGTAGAGGGATTATCTAGCACAGATACGCAGTATTTT. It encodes CASSVEGLSSTDTQYF.

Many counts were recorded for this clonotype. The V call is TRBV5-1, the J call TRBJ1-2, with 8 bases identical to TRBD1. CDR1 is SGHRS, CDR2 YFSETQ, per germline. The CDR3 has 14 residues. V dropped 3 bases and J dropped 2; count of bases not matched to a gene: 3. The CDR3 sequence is CASSSGQGNYGYTF. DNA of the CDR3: TGCGCCAGCAGCTCTGGACAGGGCAACTATGGCTACACCTTC.

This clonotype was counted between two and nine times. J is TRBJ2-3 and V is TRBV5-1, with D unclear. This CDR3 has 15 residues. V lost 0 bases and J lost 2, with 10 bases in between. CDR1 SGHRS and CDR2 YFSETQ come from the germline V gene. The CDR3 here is CASSLVGSPTDTQYF. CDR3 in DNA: TGCGCCAGCAGCTTGGTGGGTAGTCCCACAGATACGCAGTATTTT.

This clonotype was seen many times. The CDR3 is CATSRDRGRINNEQFF. The CDR3 DNA is TGTGCCACCAGCAGAGATAGAGGGAGGATCAACAATGAGCAGTTCTTC. This sequence joins TRBV15 and TRBJ2-1, with a possible D match to TRBD2 (6 bases). The CDR3 loop spans 16 amino acids. Germline V lookup: CDR1 LNHNV, CDR2 YYDKDF (reference sequence). Trimming took 0 bases from V and 5 from J, leaving 14 bases between them.

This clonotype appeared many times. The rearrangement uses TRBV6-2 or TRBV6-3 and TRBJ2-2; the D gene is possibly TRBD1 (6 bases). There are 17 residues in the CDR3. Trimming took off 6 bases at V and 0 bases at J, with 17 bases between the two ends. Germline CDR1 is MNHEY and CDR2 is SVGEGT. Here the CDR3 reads CASSQTSWTANTGELFF. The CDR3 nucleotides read TGTGCCAGCAGCCAAACTTCCTGGACAGCGAACACCGGGGAGCTGTTTTTT.